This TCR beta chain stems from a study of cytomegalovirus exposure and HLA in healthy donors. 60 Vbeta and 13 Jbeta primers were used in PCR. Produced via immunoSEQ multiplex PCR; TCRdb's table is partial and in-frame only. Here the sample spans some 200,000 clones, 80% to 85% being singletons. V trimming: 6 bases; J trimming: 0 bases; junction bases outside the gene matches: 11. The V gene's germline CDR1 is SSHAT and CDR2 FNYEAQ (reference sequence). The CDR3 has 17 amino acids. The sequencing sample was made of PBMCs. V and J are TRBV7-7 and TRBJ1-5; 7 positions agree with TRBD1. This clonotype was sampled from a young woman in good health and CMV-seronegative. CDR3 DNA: TGTGCCAGCAGGTGGGACAGCGGCTCGCCTAGCAATCAGCCCCAGCATTTT. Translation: CASRWDSGSPSNQPQHF.